This is a list of T cell receptor beta chains from one sample in a study of T-cell memory formation after mild COVID-19. TCRdb ran MiXCR on the 5' RACE reads and lists one entry per CDR3 protein. In the table there are about 340,000 distinct CDR3 sequences, roughly 20% of which are singletons. The sample taken for sequencing was PBMCs or a T cell subset sorted from them (not recorded which). These receptors were taken from an adult woman who had mild COVID-19 (a few samples of this study predate the infection). Cell type and time point are not known. Each CDR3 is given with its conserved first and last residue. The order of the fields is CDR3 DNA, CDR3 protein, D gene, J gene, V gene, clone size. The D gene is left open where the match is weak. Expanded clones get a size class; other rows say once, few or many, or leave the size out.

TGTGCCAGTAGCATCGGAGGGAGCTCCTACGAGCAGTACTTC | CASSIGGSSYEQYF | NA | TRBJ2-7 | TRBV19 | few
TGTGCCAGCAGCTCATCAGGTTACACTGAAGCTTTCTTT | CASSSSGYTEAFF | NA | TRBJ1-1 | TRBV7-9 | NA
TGCGCCAGCAGCTTGGACGGGCCCCCCTACGAGCAGTACTTC | CASSLDGPPYEQYF | NA | TRBJ2-7 | TRBV5-1 | many
TGTGCCAGCAGTTATAAGGGACAGGGGGCGACCCCGAACACCGGGGAGCTGTTTTTT | CASSYKGQGATPNTGELFF | TRBD1 | TRBJ2-2 | TRBV6-5 | few
TGTGCCAGCAGCCCCACGAGTGGGTATAATTCACCCCTCCACTTT | CASSPTSGYNSPLHF | NA | TRBJ1-6 | TRBV7-9 | NA
TGTGCCAGCAGTTTAGTTGGTTCGGCTTTCTTT | CASSLVGSAFF | NA | TRBJ1-1 | TRBV12-3/TRBV12-4 | many
TGTGCCAGCAGCCGCCGGAGGGGGGGGGCGATCCAAGAGACCCAGTACTTC | CASSRRRGGAIQETQYF | NA | TRBJ2-5 | TRBV7-6 | few
TGCGCCAGCAGGGGAGTCACGGGGGAGCAGTATTTT | CASRGVTGEQYF | NA | TRBJ2-3 | TRBV5-1 | few
TGTGCCAGCAGCCCAGGGGACAGCGGTGAAAAACTGTTTTTT | CASSPGDSGEKLFF | TRBD1 | TRBJ1-4 | TRBV7-8 | few
TGCAGCGTTAGTAGACAGGGGGTTTTCGCAGATACGCAGTATTTT | CSVSRQGVFADTQYF | TRBD1 | TRBJ2-3 | TRBV29-1 | NA
TGTGCCAGCAGCCGGCCCGAACGGGACACTGAAGCTTTCTTT | CASSRPERDTEAFF | NA | TRBJ1-1 | TRBV3-1 | few
TGCGCCAGCAGGCCCGGGACTAGCGGTTTCTACACCGGGGAGCTGTTTTTT | CASRPGTSGFYTGELFF | TRBD2 | TRBJ2-2 | TRBV5-1 | NA
TGTGCCAGCAGTTACTCGGATGGAGATACGCAGTATTTT | CASSYSDGDTQYF | NA | TRBJ2-3 | TRBV6-5 | once
TGCAGCGTTGAGGGGGGACCGACAGTCCCCTACAATGAGCAGTTCTTC | CSVEGGPTVPYNEQFF | NA | TRBJ2-1 | TRBV29-1 | few
TGTGCCAGCAGTTATGCTAAGACAGGGGGCTATATAACTGAAGCTTTCTTT | CASSYAKTGGYITEAFF | TRBD1 | TRBJ1-1 | TRBV6-9 | few
TGCGCCAGCAGCCCGGGACAGCCCCATGAAAAACTGTTTTTT | CASSPGQPHEKLFF | TRBD1 | TRBJ1-4 | TRBV5-1 | NA
TGTGCCAGTAGAGGATGGCCGACAACGAGGGACTATGGCTACACCTTC | CASRGWPTTRDYGYTF | NA | TRBJ1-2 | TRBV19 | few
TGTGCCAGCAGCGGCCGGGACAGGGTTTACGAGCAGTACTTC | CASSGRDRVYEQYF | TRBD1 | TRBJ2-7 | TRBV9 | few
TGTGCCAGCAGGACGGAGCGGGGAGGGGGCCACGAGCAGTACTTC | CASRTERGGGHEQYF | NA | TRBJ2-7 | TRBV2 | few
TGCGCCAGCAGCCTAGGGCCAAACCCCAACTATGGCTACACCTTC | CASSLGPNPNYGYTF | NA | TRBJ1-2 | TRBV4-1 | few
TGCAGTGCTAGAGATCGGATCAATCAGCCCCAGCATTTT | CSARDRINQPQHF | NA | TRBJ1-5 | TRBV20-1 | NA
TGTGCCACCAGCAGAGGCGGGACGGCCTACGAGCAGTACTTC | CATSRGGTAYEQYF | NA | TRBJ2-7 | TRBV15 | few
TGTGCCAGCACCACGGACAGGGACGGGCATACGCAGTATTTT | CASTTDRDGHTQYF | TRBD1 | TRBJ2-3 | TRBV12-3/TRBV12-4 | few
TGTGCCATCAGTGCAGACAGGGGCGAGCAGTACTTC | CAISADRGEQYF | TRBD1 | TRBJ2-7 | TRBV10-3 | NA
TGCGCCAGCAGCTTGCGGCAGGGAGGCCCCAATGAGCAGTTCTTC | CASSLRQGGPNEQFF | NA | TRBJ2-1 | TRBV5-1 | NA
TGTGCCAGCAGTGAAAGGGGGACTAGCGGGGGAATGGAGTACTTC | CASSERGTSGGMEYF | TRBD2 | TRBJ2-7 | TRBV2 | NA
TGTGCCAGCAGCTTAGAAAGGAGCGATGAGCAGTTCTTC | CASSLERSDEQFF | NA | TRBJ2-1 | TRBV7-2 | NA
TGCGCCAGCTTCGGGACAGGGGCAGATACGCAGTATTTT | CASFGTGADTQYF | TRBD1 | TRBJ2-3 | TRBV4-1 | NA
TGTGCCAGCAGCGCAACCGGGACAGGGAATACCTACAATGAGCAGTTCTTC | CASSATGTGNTYNEQFF | TRBD1 | TRBJ2-1 | TRBV7-9 | NA
TGTGCCAGCAGCTTAGGCGTCGGGGGCGTGAGTGGGGAGCCCCAGCATTTT | CASSLGVGGVSGEPQHF | NA | TRBJ1-5 | TRBV7-9 | few
TGTGCCAGCAGTTACTCGGTACTAGTAGGTCAGGGTGAGCAGTTCTTC | CASSYSVLVGQGEQFF | NA | TRBJ2-1 | TRBV6-2/TRBV6-3 | few
TGCGCCAGCAAAGGTCCAGGGCGCAATGAGCAGTTCTTC | CASKGPGRNEQFF | NA | TRBJ2-1 | TRBV5-1 | NA
TGCAGCGCTACTAGCCCTAGCACAGATACGCAGTATTTT | CSATSPSTDTQYF | NA | TRBJ2-3 | TRBV29-1 | NA
TGTGCCAGCAGCCCTCAGGGGGGAGAGCAGTTCTTC | CASSPQGGEQFF | NA | TRBJ2-1 | TRBV3-1 | NA
TGTGCCAGCAGCCTAAGAGCAGTACCCGAGCAGTTCTTC | CASSLRAVPEQFF | NA | TRBJ2-1 | TRBV3-1 | NA
TGTGCCACCAGTGATTTGCACTCGAACAATGAGCAGTTCTTC | CATSDLHSNNEQFF | NA | TRBJ2-1 | TRBV24-1 | NA
TGTGCCAGCATGGAGCGGGGTACCTACGAGCAGTACTTC | CASMERGTYEQYF | TRBD2 | TRBJ2-7 | TRBV12-3/TRBV12-4 | NA
TGTGCCAGCAGCGGGGACCCCACAGATACGCAGTATTTT | CASSGDPTDTQYF | NA | TRBJ2-3 | TRBV9 | few
TGTGCCACCAGTGATTTGCTCGGGGGAAAAGAGACCCAGTACTTC | CATSDLLGGKETQYF | NA | TRBJ2-5 | TRBV24-1 | NA
TGTGCCAGCAGCTTGCAGGGGAGGTTTTCGAACACTGAAGCTTTCTTT | CASSLQGRFSNTEAFF | NA | TRBJ1-1 | TRBV5-6 | few
TGCGCCAGCAGCGATGGGGGACTAGCGGGGCGCAATGAGCAGTTCTTC | CASSDGGLAGRNEQFF | TRBD2 | TRBJ2-1 | TRBV5-1 | NA